This TCR beta chain was documented in a study of shared clonotypes between healthy human individuals. Germline CDR1 and CDR2: SEHNR and FQNEAQ (reference sequence). The V and J ends lost 1 base and 1 base respectively, with 10 bases between them. This CDR3 region has 15 residues. Sequenced by immunoSEQ multiplex PCR; TCRdb stores in-frame clones only, minus some. Among about 2.4 million clones listed, approximately 92% were seen once. Naive CD4+ cells were CD45RA-selected; the remaining cells were memory. The sequence derives from a man aged 18 to 35 in good health. Sequencing input: naive CD4+ T cells sorted from blood. Subset: CD45RA+ positively selected. The V call is TRBV7-9, the J call TRBJ1-1, with a weak D call TRBD1 (6 bases). Written as DNA, the CDR3 is TGTGCCAGCAGCTTAGGGGCAGGGGCGAACACTGAAGCTTTCTTT. Encoded protein: CASSLGAGANTEAFF.